These 27 T cell receptor beta chains share one sample of origin, sequenced in a study of T cells in Graves' hyperthyroidism and ophthalmopathy. The CDR3 regions of TCR beta were amplified from RNA transcripts. Primed by the HTBI set, a first-round RT-PCR was run on the TCR CDR3. One entry per CDR3 protein results from TCRdb running MiXCR on the multiplex PCR reads. The repertoire includes fewer than 250,000 distinct CDR3 sequences, roughly 15% of them detected once, and 25% to 30% sits in the top ten. The sequencing sample was made of blood. Receptors originate from a young woman with Graves' ophthalmopathy.

This clonotype was observed at least ten times. The chain has TRBV27 and TRBJ1-2; maybe TRBD1 (6 bases). V gave up 5 bases and J gave up 3 bases, with 19 bases separating them. Germline V CDR1 and CDR2: MNHEY, SMNVEV (reference sequence). The CDR3 length is 16 residues. The CDR3 protein is CASSRIGGARDYGYTF. The DNA for the CDR3 is TGTGCCAGCAGTAGAATCGGGGGGGCGCGGGACTATGGCTACACCTTC.

The chain links TRBV6-1 to TRBJ2-1; 13 bases are a match to TRBD2. The CDR3 loop spans 17 amino acids. The V gene end was trimmed by 6 bases and the J gene end by 7 bases; junction bases not matched to a gene: 12. Germline CDR1 is MNHNS and CDR2 is SASEGT. CDR3 DNA sequence: TGTGCCAGCAGCAATCTCCGGACTAGCGGGAGAATAAATGAGCAGTTCTTC. It specifies CASSNLRTSGRINEQFF.

This clonotype was counted at least ten times. The chain links TRBV2 to TRBJ2-7; maybe TRBD2 (6 bases). The germline gives CDR1 SNHLY, CDR2 FYNNEI. Trimming left V 6 bases short and J 7 bases short, with 22 bases between. This CDR3 is built from 15 residues. This chain's CDR3 is CASRWNGTPLDEQYF. The CDR3 nucleotides are TGTGCCAGCAGATGGAACGGGACTCCCCTCGATGAGCAGTACTTC.

The sample holds many counts of this clonotype. J is TRBJ2-5 and V is TRBV28, with unresolved D. The CDR3 has 14 residues. Germline V gene lookup returns CDR1 MDHEN and CDR2 SYDVKM. Trimming stripped 6 bases from V and 2 bases from J, with 13 bases between. This CDR3 is CASSPVDTQETQYF. The CDR3 coding sequence is TGTGCCAGCAGCCCCGTGGATACGCAAGAGACCCAGTACTTC.

This clonotype came up a few times. This chain uses TRBV5-4 with TRBJ1-4; 7 nucleotides match TRBD1. With V trimmed by 4 bases and J by 5 bases, 2 bases remained unmatched. The germline V gene encodes CDR1 SGHNT and CDR2 YYREEE (reference sequence). The CDR3 consists of 13 residues. The chain's CDR3 is CASSRGQNEKLFF. The CDR3 DNA reads TGTGCCAGCAGCCGGGGACAGAATGAAAAACTGTTTTTT.

This clonotype has a count of ten or more. This rearrangement joins TRBV15 to TRBJ1-2; D is undetermined. V shed 0 bases and J shed 4 bases, with 12 bases lying between them. Per germline, CDR1 LNHNV and CDR2 YYDKDF (reference sequence). The CDR3 length is 15 residues. The CDR3 DNA reads TGTGCCACCAGCAGAGATCTTACGGGCCTCTATGGCTACACCTTC. Translated: CATSRDLTGLYGYTF.

This clonotype was counted many times. V gene TRBV20-1 combines with J gene TRBJ2-5; 7 positions agree with TRBD1. The J segment lost 0 bases and the V segment lost 6 bases, leaving 4 bases of the junction unmatched. This CDR3 comprises 13 residues. Germline CDR1 and CDR2: DFQATT and SNEGSKA (reference sequence). This chain's CDR3 is CSAFGQDQETQYF. In nucleotides, the CDR3 is TGCAGTGCCTTTGGACAGGACCAAGAGACCCAGTACTTC.

The V call is TRBV10-3, the J call TRBJ2-1; no reliable D call. This CDR3 contains 17 residues. Trimming shortened V by 1 base and J by 0 bases, and 13 bases separated the two germline ends. Looked up from germline, CDR1 is ENHRY and CDR2 is SYGVKD. The CDR3 DNA is TGTGCCATCAGTGAGTTTCTCACTTCGAGCTCCTACAATGAGCAGTTCTTC. This gives the protein CAISEFLTSSSYNEQFF.

This clonotype was counted at least ten times. The chain uses TRBV10-3 and TRBJ2-3, with TRBD2 identical over 7 bases. V lost 0 bases, J lost 7 bases, and 10 bases stayed unmatched. The germline gives CDR1 ENHRY, CDR2 SYGVKD. The CDR3 spans 16 residues. The CDR3 DNA sequence: TGTGCCATCAGTGAGTCTCGCGGGAGTGAAGGATATACGCAGTATTTT. This gives the protein CAISESRGSEGYTQYF.

This clonotype has at least ten counts. At one of its ends the junction is not consistent with the germline gene, which may arise from a read error. The V gene is TRBV7-7, the J gene TRBJ2-3; 11 positions match TRBD2. The CDR3 covers 16 residues. The germline V gene has CDR1 SSHAT and CDR2 FNYEAQ (reference sequence). The CDR3 coding sequence is TGTGCTAGCAGCTCAGCACTAGCGGGAGGCACAGATACGCAGTATTTT. Protein product: CASSSALAGGTDTQYF. Complete variable domain (other parts from reference TRBV7-7 and TRBJ2-3): GAGVSQSPRYKVTKRGQDVTLRCDPISSHATLYWYQQALGQGPEFLTYFNYEAQPDKSGLPSDRFSAERPEGSISTLTIQRTEQRDSAMYRCASSSALAGGTDTQYFGPGTRLTVL.

This clonotype came up many times. The chain uses TRBV18 and TRBJ2-3; 8 positions match TRBD1. Germline loops: CDR1 KGHSH, CDR2 LQKENI. After removal of 6 bases from V and 5 bases from J, the junction contained 7 bases not matched to a gene. The CDR3 is 14 amino acids. The CDR3 is CASSPQGAVDTQYF. In DNA form, the CDR3 reads TGTGCCAGCTCGCCCCAGGGGGCTGTAGATACGCAGTATTTT. Supplemented by reference TRBV18 and TRBJ2-3, the full variable domain reads NAGVMQNPRHLVRRRGQEARLRCSPMKGHSHVYWYRQLPEEGLKFMVYLQKENIIDESGMPKERFSAEFPKEGPSILRIQQVVRGDSAAYFCASSPQGAVDTQYFGPGTRLTVL.

This clonotype was seen repeatedly, ten times or more. CDR3 sequence (DNA): TGTGCCAGCAGCGCCAGACTAGCGGGGCCGTACAATGAGCAGTTCTTC. It is translated as CASSARLAGPYNEQFF. The chain joins TRBV9 to TRBJ2-1, with 11 positions matching TRBD2. The length of the CDR3 is 16 residues. CDR1 is SGDLS, CDR2 YYNGEE, per germline. J gave up 4 bases and V 3 bases, and 6 bases lay outside the gene matches.

At least ten counts were recorded for this clonotype. V and J are TRBV6-1 and TRBJ2-1, with D possibly being TRBD1 or TRBD2 (7 bases each). Germline V gene lookup returns CDR1 MNHNS and CDR2 SASEGT. The CDR3 totals 16 residues. V was pared by 5 bases and J by 6 bases, with 20 bases between. Here the CDR3 reads CASSSQGGGPPNEQFF. CDR3 DNA sequence: TGTGCCAGCAGTTCCCAGGGGGGGGGCCCTCCCAATGAGCAGTTCTTC.

This clonotype showed up many times. The chain carries TRBV6-1 and TRBJ1-4; D is unresolved. Looked up from germline, CDR1 is MNHNS and CDR2 is SASEGT. V was clipped by 5 bases and J by 1 base, with 8 bases between them. The CDR3 consists of 14 residues. In DNA form, the CDR3 reads TGTGCCAGCAGTTCGACCGTAACTAATGAAAAACTGTTTTTT. Amino acids: CASSSTVTNEKLFF.

This clonotype appeared many times. This chain connects TRBV24-1 to TRBJ2-1; 8 positions agree with TRBD2. Germline V gives CDR1 KGHDR, CDR2 SFDVKD. Trimming at V came to 3 bases and at J to 3 bases, leaving 3 bases not matched to a gene. This CDR3 contains 15 residues. CDR3 amino acids: CATSDESGSYNEQFF. CDR3 in DNA: TGTGCCACCAGTGATGAGAGCGGGAGCTACAATGAGCAGTTCTTC.

This clonotype was detected ten times or more. The rearrangement links TRBV6-2 or TRBV6-3 to TRBJ2-1; D assignment may be TRBD1 or TRBD2 (6 bases each). The germline gives CDR1 MNHEY, CDR2 SVGEGT. The V end lost 10 bases, the J end lost 8 bases, and 15 bases lay between the germline ends. This CDR3 is built from 12 residues. CDR3 sequence reads: CATEGGSDEQFF. For the CDR3, the DNA is TGTGCCACTGAGGGGGGTAGCGATGAGCAGTTCTTC.

This clonotype was counted a single time. The chain carries TRBV6-1 and TRBJ1-5; 9 bases fit TRBD1. The germline V gene has CDR1 MNHNS and CDR2 SASEGT. The ends lost 5 bases at V and 1 base at J; junction bases unmatched: 9. The CDR3 is made up of 17 amino acids. The CDR3 protein is CASSISGTGLSNQPQHF. The CDR3, as DNA: TGTGCCAGCAGTATTTCCGGGACAGGGTTAAGCAATCAGCCCCAGCATTTT.

The table lists this clonotype with many counts. The chain is built from TRBV25-1 and TRBJ2-7, with D unresolved. Germline CDR1 reads MGHDK; CDR2 reads SYGVNS. This CDR3 comprises 12 residues. Trimming removed 0 bases at V and 4 bases at J, with 4 bases between. The CDR3 DNA reads TGTGCCAGCAGTGAATACGGTTACGAGCAGTACTTC. Its translation: CASSEYGYEQYF.

This clonotype has at least ten counts. The chain links TRBV5-1 to TRBJ2-3, with D perhaps TRBD1 or TRBD2 (5 bases each). Between the trimmed V and J ends, which lost 5 bases and 2 bases, there was a span of 15 bases. The CDR3 has 15 amino acids. CDR1 and CDR2 from the germline V gene are SGHRS and YFSETQ. The CDR3 bases are TGCGCCAGCAGGCGACCGGGACGACCCACAGATACGCAGTATTTT. Its translation: CASRRPGRPTDTQYF.

This clonotype appeared many times. The rearrangement joins TRBV11-2 to TRBJ2-5; 12 nucleotides match TRBD2. V shed 2 bases, J shed 6 bases, and the junction held 7 bases outside the gene matches. Germline CDR1 and CDR2: SGHAT and FQNNGV. This CDR3 comprises 16 residues. For the CDR3, the DNA is TGTGCCAGCAGCTTAATCTCTAGCGGGGGGGAACAGACCCAGTACTTC. Translation: CASSLISSGGEQTQYF.

This clonotype has ten or more counts. The chain combines TRBV7-9 with TRBJ2-1; 8 bases line up with TRBD2. Germline V gene lookup returns CDR1 SEHNR and CDR2 FQNEAQ (reference sequence). After removal of 5 bases from V and 0 bases from J, the junction contained 3 bases not matched to a gene. The CDR3 has 15 amino acids. CDR3 coding DNA: TGTGCCAGCAGCCTCGGACTAGCCTCCTACAATGAGCAGTTCTTC. The encoded protein is CASSLGLASYNEQFF.

Many counts were recorded for this clonotype. The chain links TRBV12-3 or TRBV12-4 to TRBJ2-7, with D unclear. V was trimmed by 3 bases and J by 4 bases, leaving 7 bases between them. The CDR3 consists of 12 residues. The CDR3 region has the DNA TGTGCCAGCAGTTTCGGTGGTTACGAGCAGTACTTC. Translation gives CASSFGGYEQYF.

This clonotype has at least ten counts. This sequence joins TRBV12-3 or TRBV12-4 and TRBJ2-5; D is uncertain. V was shortened by 1 base and J by 7 bases, with 7 bases between the two germline ends. The CDR3 has 12 residues. The CDR3 sequence: CASSLDRLTQYF. The CDR3 DNA reads as TGTGCCAGCAGTTTAGACCGCCTGACCCAGTACTTC.

This clonotype was recorded at least ten times. V and J are TRBV5-8 and TRBJ1-5; a weak D match, TRBD1 (6 bases). The CDR3 consists of 15 residues. V gave up 0 bases and J gave up 1 base, with 8 bases separating them. Looked up from germline, CDR1 is SGHTS and CDR2 is YDEGEE. In nucleotides, the CDR3 is TGTGCCAGCAGCTTGGGAGACAGGAGCAATCAGCCCCAGCATTTT. Translated: CASSLGDRSNQPQHF.

This clonotype showed up many times. V usage is TRBV5-1 and J usage is TRBJ2-3; D is unclear. Trimming stripped 0 bases from V and 3 bases from J, with 11 bases between. The CDR3 length is 15 residues. CDR1 SGHRS and CDR2 YFSETQ come from the germline V gene. This CDR3 is CASSLGLDATDTQYF. For the CDR3, the DNA is TGCGCCAGCAGCTTGGGGTTGGACGCAACAGATACGCAGTATTTT.

This clonotype was detected ten times or more. This chain connects TRBV24-1 to TRBJ2-1, with 12 bases lining up with TRBD2. This CDR3 region has 17 residues. Trimming removed 0 bases from V and 7 bases from J; junction bases left unmatched: 6. Germline V lookup: CDR1 KGHDR, CDR2 SFDVKD. CDR3 loop: CATSDLAPSGRANEQFF. The CDR3 DNA sequence: TGTGCCACCAGTGATTTGGCCCCTAGCGGGAGGGCGAATGAGCAGTTCTTC.

This clonotype appeared many times. The gene calls are TRBV20-1 and TRBJ1-6; 7 bases line up with TRBD1. CDR3 size: 17 residues. V trimming: 6 bases; J trimming: 9 bases; junction bases outside the gene matches: 20. Germline V gene sequence: CDR1 DFQATT, CDR2 SNEGSKA (reference sequence). This CDR3 reads CSATPGPTGVRGSPLHF. CDR3 nucleotides: TGCAGTGCCACCCCGGGCCCAACAGGGGTTCGCGGTTCACCCCTCCACTTT.